This T cell receptor beta chain originates from a study of CD4 T cells in relation to SARS-CoV-2 and coronaviruses. The unexposed donors gave CD4+ T cells in about 2010-2019, prior to COVID-19. Deep TCR-beta sequencing used DNA from uncultured naive and memory CD4+ T cells. Data came from immunoSEQ multiplex PCR; TCRdb stores just in-frame clones and leaves some out. Of approximately 64,000 clones detected, approximately 94% appear once; the ten largest clones hold 0.13% to 0.15%. Germline loops: CDR1 LNHNV, CDR2 YYDKDF (reference sequence). Losses at the gene ends were 4 bases for V and 5 bases for J; bases not matched to a gene: 5. This CDR3 spans 15 amino acids.

The receptor comes from a human donor in good health. The sequenced material came from naive CD4+ T cells from PBMCs. Subset indicated: naive CD4+ T cells isolated by negative enrichment. The chain recombines TRBV15 with TRBJ2-1, with 10 bases fitting TRBD1. The CDR3 nucleotides are TGTGCCACCAGCAAAGGGGGACAGGGGAACAATGAGCAGTTCTTC. It is translated as CATSKGGQGNNEQFF.